The present TCR beta chain was sequenced within a study of cytomegalovirus exposure and HLA in healthy donors. Study conclusions and caveats: Researchers reported in a later analysis that a missense DCLRE1C variant was tied to TCR beta V- and J-gene trimming. Later analysis suggested most CMV-associated TCR beta chains were HLA-restricted. In an earlier analysis, about 87% or about 30%: the productive usage of most TCR beta V segments. In a later analysis, across HLA loci, associated TCR counts were highest for DRB1, lowest for HLA-C.

This CDR3 has 14 amino acids. From germline, CDR1 is SEHNR and CDR2 FQNEAQ (reference sequence). The V and J ends lost 4 bases and 1 base respectively, with 10 bases between them. Primers: 60 Vbeta forward and 13 Jbeta reverse. TCRdb's table, derived via immunoSEQ multiplex PCR, lists solely in-frame clones and lacks some. This sample carries under 150,000 clones, approximately 85% of them seen once, and the ten largest clones take more than 1.5%. Notes on this clone: As yet, its antigen is unknown.

The sample taken for sequencing was PBMCs. The genes are TRBV7-9 and TRBJ1-2, with D perhaps TRBD1 (6 bases). This TCR derives from a boy younger than 18 in good health and CMV-seronegative. The CDR3 nucleotides read TGTGCCAGCAGCTCCACAGGGATTAACTATGGCTACACCTTC. It codes for CASSSTGINYGYTF.